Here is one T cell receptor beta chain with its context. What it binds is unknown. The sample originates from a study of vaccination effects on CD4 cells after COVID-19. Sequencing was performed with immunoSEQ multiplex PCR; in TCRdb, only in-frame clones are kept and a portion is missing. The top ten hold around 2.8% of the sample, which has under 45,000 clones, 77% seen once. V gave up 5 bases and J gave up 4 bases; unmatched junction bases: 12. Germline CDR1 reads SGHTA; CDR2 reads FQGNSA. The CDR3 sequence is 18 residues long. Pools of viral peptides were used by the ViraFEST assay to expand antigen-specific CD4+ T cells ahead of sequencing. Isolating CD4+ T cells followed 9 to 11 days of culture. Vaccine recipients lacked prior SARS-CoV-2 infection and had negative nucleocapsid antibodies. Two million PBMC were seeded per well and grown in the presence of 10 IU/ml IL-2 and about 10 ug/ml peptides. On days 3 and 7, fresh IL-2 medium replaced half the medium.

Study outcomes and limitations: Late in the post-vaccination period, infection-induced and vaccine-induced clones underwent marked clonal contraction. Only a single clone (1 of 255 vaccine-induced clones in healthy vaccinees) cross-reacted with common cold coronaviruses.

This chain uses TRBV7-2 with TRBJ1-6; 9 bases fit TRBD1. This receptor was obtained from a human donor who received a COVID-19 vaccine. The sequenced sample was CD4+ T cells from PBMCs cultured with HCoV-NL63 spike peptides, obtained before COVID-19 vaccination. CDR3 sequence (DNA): TGTGCCAGCAGCATGGGACAGGGCGGCGGTACATATAATTCACCCCTCCACTTT. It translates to CASSMGQGGGTYNSPLHF. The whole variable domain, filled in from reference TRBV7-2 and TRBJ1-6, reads GAGVSQSPSNKVTEKGKDVELRCDPISGHTALYWYRQSLGQGLEFLIYFQGNSAPDKSGLPSDRFSAERTGGSVSTLTIQRTQQEDSAVYLCASSMGQGGGTYNSPLHFGNGTRLTVT.